This T cell receptor beta chain was profiled in a study of shared clonotypes between healthy human individuals. Study overall: Those who served as donors were two women and a few men between the ages of 18 and 49.

The repertoire was sequenced with immunoSEQ multiplex PCR; TCRdb's copy has only in-frame clones and lacks some. The sample contains approximately 440,000 clones, around 77% of which appear only once. V was cut by 7 bases and J by 1 base, with 13 bases left in between. This CDR3 spans 14 amino acids. Per germline, CDR1 LNHDA and CDR2 SQIVND (reference sequence). The source is a woman aged 40 to 55 in good health. Some clones in this sample may be carry-over from other donors' samples. Sequences were obtained from PBMCs. The genes are TRBV19 and TRBJ1-2; maybe TRBD1 (6 bases). CDR3 residues: CASTDTGFNYGYTF. CDR3 DNA: TGTGCCAGTACCGATACAGGGTTTAACTATGGCTACACCTTC.